Reported below is one T cell receptor (beta chain). The antigen it recognizes is unknown. Base qualities are not recorded, but no much larger clone differs from it by a single base. The treatment or condition label, read with the paper, signifies: 10-day PBMC culture with coronavirus spike peptide pools or control peptides (ViraFEST assay). The ViraFEST assay was used in the study, in which antigen-specific T cells were expanded with peptide pools and expanded clonotypes were subsequently identified by TCR sequencing. Positive SARS-CoV-2 PCR tests in the convalescent patients dated from March to December 2020, before Alpha, Beta and Delta variants emerged in the United States. PBMCs were cultured at around 2 million per well in IMDM supplemented with roughly 5.2% human AB serum and approximately 10 IU/ml IL-2, with approximately 9.2 ug/ml peptide pools added. On days 3 and 7, half of the culture medium was replaced with fresh IL-2-containing medium. After 10 days of culture, CD4+ T cells were isolated by negative selection with the EasySep CD4+ T cell isolation kit. Ficoll-Paque Plus gradient centrifugation was used to isolate PBMCs from whole blood, and the isolated PBMCs were then either used fresh or cryopreserved at -140C. Each culture condition was generally run in triplicate wells.

The sample is drawn from a study of vaccination and CD4 T cells after COVID-19 (dated by TCRdb to 2021 to 2024). Some background on the complete study: SARS-CoV-2 positivity had been established in the convalescent patients by nasal swab PCR, and mild disease was recorded in nine of these patients and severe disease in one. In the convalescent cohort there were six males and four females, among whom were two Hispanic individuals, seven Caucasians, two Asians and one multiracial person. Each participant got two doses of either the Pfizer-BioNTech BNT162b2 vaccine (n=8) or the Moderna mRNA-1273 vaccine (n=2). Post-COVID blood samples were collected from convalescent patients a median of approximately 93 days after diagnosis, with a range of roughly 30 to 161 days. Post-vaccine blood samples were obtained a median of approximately 70 days after the second vaccine dose, with a range of roughly 14 to 241 days. The cultures were stimulated with overlapping spike peptide pools from SARS-CoV-2 and from the common cold coronaviruses HCoV-NL63, HCoV-OC43 and HCoV-229E. Control cultures used a CEFX viral epitope pool as positive control, an HIV-1 Nef peptide pool as negative control, or no peptide. In 10 COVID-19 convalescent patients and a few infection-naive healthy vaccine recipients, researchers compared the spike-specific CD4+ TCR repertoire from before mRNA vaccination with the repertoire from after. Summary of the overall study and its limitations: Although the median number of SARS-CoV-2-reactive clonotypes went up from roughly 22 after infection to 38 after vaccination, the increase was not significant. Only a relatively small number of convalescent patients were included in the study, and early timepoints following natural infection were not analyzed. In convalescent patients, nearly all vaccine-specific clones (304 of 307) were found to be mono-reactive for SARS-CoV-2 spike rather than cross-reactive with common cold coronaviruses. Among convalescent patients, a median approximately 88% of the SARS-CoV-2-reactive clones seen after vaccination appeared only after vaccination, which suggests priming specific to the vaccine.

Taken from cysteine to phenylalanine, the CDR3 has 15 residues. Only the CDR3 DNA stays, 45 bases, in frame from base 1. Germline trimming: 4 bases from V, 5 bases from J; junction bases outside gene matches: 9. Via the germline V gene, CDR1 is MNHEY and CDR2 SVGEGT. The library was built by means of PCR. DNA from cultured CD4+ T cells was subjected to TCR sequencing with the Oncomine TCR Beta short-read assay at the Johns Hopkins FTIC core. Genomic DNA was extracted from the cultured CD4+ T cells with the QIAamp micro DNA kit. The Oncomine TCR Beta libraries from cultured CD4+ T cells were pooled using unique dual indexes and then sequenced on an Illumina iSeq 100. In the source study's methods: Non-productive sequences were filtered out, and CDR3s that did not start with C, did not end with F or W, or were shorter than 7 amino acids were discarded. Antigen-specific clonotypes were identified using the MANAFEST web application through comparison of peptide-stimulated wells with reference and other culture wells. For a clone to be called positive, the clone needed an FDR below 0.05, an odds ratio above 5, and a productive frequency above 0.1% in at least two of three replicate wells. Clonotypes that were significantly expanded in both SARS-CoV-2 spike wells and at least one common cold coronavirus spike condition were defined as cross-reactive. Levenshtein distances (stringdist) and unrooted phylogenetic trees (ape) in R version 3.6.1 were used to assess CDR3 homology. Through fastp at Q25 and MiXCR, TCRdb rebuilt clones from the public reads, retaining in-frame beta chains. Merged by CDR3 protein, the rows form single entries marked with the most common genes and DNA. V and J calls and clone size were set by TCRdb, not the authors. Here the sample has just under 20,000 distinct CDR3 sequences; roughly half occur a single time. Of the sample, roughly 4% falls within the top ten clones.

This chain is built from TRBV6-2 or TRBV6-3 and TRBJ2-5, with 8 bases aligning to TRBD1. The sample in question was CD4+ T cells from blood, cultured in vitro, obtained before SARS-CoV-2 vaccination. The clonotype was recovered from a human donor who had recovered from COVID-19. The CDR3 amino acid sequence is: CASSSRDRGSETQYF. The bases are TGTGCCAGCAGTTCCCGAGACAGGGGTTCGGAGACCCAGTACTTC.